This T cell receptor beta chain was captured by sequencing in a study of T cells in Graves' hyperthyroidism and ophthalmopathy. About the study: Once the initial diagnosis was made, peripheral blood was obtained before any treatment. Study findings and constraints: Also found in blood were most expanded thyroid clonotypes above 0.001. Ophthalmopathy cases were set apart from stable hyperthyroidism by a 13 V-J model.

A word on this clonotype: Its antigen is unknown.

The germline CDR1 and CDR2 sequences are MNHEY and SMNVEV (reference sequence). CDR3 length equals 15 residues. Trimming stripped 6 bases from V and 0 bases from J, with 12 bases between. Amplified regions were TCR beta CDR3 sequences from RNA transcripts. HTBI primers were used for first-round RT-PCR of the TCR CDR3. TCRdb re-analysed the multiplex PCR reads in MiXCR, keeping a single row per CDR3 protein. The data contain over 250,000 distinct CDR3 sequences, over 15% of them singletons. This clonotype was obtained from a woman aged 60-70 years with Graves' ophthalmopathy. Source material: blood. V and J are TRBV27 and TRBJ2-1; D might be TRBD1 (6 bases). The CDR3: CASSLDRHSYNEQFF. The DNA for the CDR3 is TGTGCCAGCAGCCTAGACAGGCACTCCTACAATGAGCAGTTCTTC.